This TCR beta chain was obtained from a study of PD-L1 blockade in urothelial cancer. At the level of the study: Counts from blood samples showed a median of 141,255 T cells.

This clone was seen only a few times. The antigen is not known. Germline CDR1 is MGHDK and CDR2 is SYGVNS. This CDR3 has 16 amino acids. The ends lost 2 bases at V and 9 bases at J; junction bases unmatched: 15. Study-wide findings and caveats: Clones that were tumor-associated expanded more in the blood of durable-benefit patients at 3 weeks. A below-median TCR clonality in blood before treatment predicted better survival.

Time point specified: peripheral blood 6 weeks after treatment start. Assay used: immunoSEQ multiplex PCR; TCRdb lists only in-frame clones, some missing. The repertoire holds 20,000 to 25,000 clones, with more than 70% as singletons. The TCR originated in a man between 65 and 85 years old with urothelial cancer. The input for sequencing was PBMCs, taken around atezolizumab (anti-PD-L1) treatment. The V and J genes are TRBV25-1 and TRBJ2-7; 8 bases are shared with TRBD2. The CDR3 loop reads CASSEPRPGGRQRQYF. Here the CDR3 DNA reads TGTGCCAGCAGTGAACCCCGCCCGGGAGGGAGGCAAAGGCAGTACTTC.